The next 18 T cell receptor beta chains were all read from a single sample in a study of blood T cell repertoires in COVID-19. Assay: immunoSEQ multiplex PCR; the TCRdb copy retains only in-frame clones and omits some. In the table there are approximately 220,000 clones, just over 85% of which are singletons. The sample consisted of peripheral blood. The receptors come from a man aged 45-60 years with acute or convalescent COVID-19.

The chain recombines TRBV6-5 with TRBJ2-7; D is undetermined. This CDR3 is 14 amino acids long. Germline CDR1 and CDR2: MNHEY and SVGAGI. V shed 4 bases and J shed 6 bases, with 16 bases lying between them. For the CDR3, the DNA is TGTGCCAGCAGTTTTACGATTACTACCGGCGAGCAGTACTTC. The encoded protein is CASSFTITTGEQYF.

The V gene is TRBV27, the J gene TRBJ2-7; possible D gene TRBD2, 7 bases. Germline V gene data show CDR1 as MNHEY and CDR2 as SMNVEV (reference sequence). The CDR3 sequence is 15 residues long. The germline V and J ends were trimmed by 1 base and 3 bases, with 13 bases remaining between them. CDR3: CASSLWGGALYEQYF. In nucleotides, the CDR3 is TGTGCCAGCAGTTTATGGGGGGGCGCTCTCTACGAGCAGTACTTC.

The J gene is TRBJ2-1, the V gene TRBV5-5; 12 bases are a match to TRBD1. J was trimmed by 7 bases and V by 4 bases; bases with no gene match: 6. The germline V gene has CDR1 SGHKS and CDR2 YYEKEE (reference sequence). The CDR3 has 15 residues. DNA of the CDR3: TGTGCCAGCAGCCGGGGACAGGGGGCGTTAAATGAGCAGTTCTTC. As protein: CASSRGQGALNEQFF.

V is TRBV9 and J is TRBJ1-1; TRBD1 is a possible D gene (6 bases). The germline CDR1 and CDR2 sequences are SGDLS and YYNGEE. Trimming shortened V by 3 bases and J by 4 bases, and 10 bases separated the two germline ends. The CDR3 is made up of 13 amino acids. The CDR3 DNA sequence: TGTGCCAGCAGCGCTACAGGGACCACTGAAGCTTTCTTT. Protein sequence: CASSATGTTEAFF. Together with reference TRBV9 and TRBJ1-1, the CDR3 gives the full variable domain: DSGVTQTPKHLITATGQRVTLRCSPRSGDLSVYWYQQSLDQGLQFLIQYYNGEERAKGNILERFSAQQFPDLHSELNLSSLELGDSALYFCASSATGTTEAFFGQGTRLTVV.

The V gene is TRBV2, the J gene TRBJ1-2, with no clear D. Germline V CDR1 and CDR2: SNHLY, FYNNEI. There are 12 residues in the CDR3. V was pared by 7 bases and J by 7 bases, with 13 bases between. In DNA form, the CDR3 reads TGTGCCAGCATAGAGCAGGTGACTGGCTACACCTTC. Its protein product is CASIEQVTGYTF.

The chain has TRBV9 and TRBJ1-2; D perhaps matches TRBD1 (6 bases). V dropped 0 bases and J dropped 4 bases, with 13 bases sitting between them. The germline gives CDR1 SGDLS, CDR2 YYNGEE. CDR3 length: 15 amino acids. The CDR3 DNA reads as TGTGCCAGCAGCGTAGGAGAAGGGGGGGCCTATGGCTACACCTTC. This gives the protein CASSVGEGGAYGYTF.

The CDR3 region has the DNA TGTGCCAGCAGCCAAGATCTAGTGAGAGTGCGGGACACTGAAGCTTTCTTT. Its translation is CASSQDLVRVRDTEAFF. The chain recombines TRBV4-2 with TRBJ1-1; no reliable D call. Trimming cost V 0 bases and J 3 bases, with 17 bases left between them. Germline loops: CDR1 LGHNA, CDR2 YNFKEQ. This CDR3 comprises 17 residues.

The chain couples TRBV13 to TRBJ2-5, with TRBD1 matching 8 bases. V gave up 0 bases and J gave up 2 bases; unmatched junction bases: 5. The CDR3 has 16 amino acids. CDR1 is PRHDT and CDR2 is FYEKMQ in the germline V gene (reference sequence). CDR3 region: CASSLGQGAWQETQYF. The CDR3 DNA sequence: TGTGCCAGCAGCTTAGGTCAGGGGGCATGGCAAGAGACCCAGTACTTC.

V is TRBV27 and J is TRBJ1-3; no clear D gene. This CDR3 region has 14 residues. V was pared by 7 bases and J by 0 bases, with 10 bases between. The germline V gene encodes CDR1 MNHEY and CDR2 SMNVEV (reference sequence). CDR3 loop: CASMAQNSGNTIYF. The CDR3 nucleotides are TGTGCCAGCATGGCCCAAAACTCTGGAAACACCATATATTTT.

The chain links TRBV5-6 to TRBJ2-1, with 13 bases identical to TRBD2. CDR1 and CDR2 (germline): SGHDT, YYEEEE. The CDR3 totals 15 residues. J gave up 4 bases and V 5 bases, and 3 bases lay outside the gene matches. The CDR3 here is CASRGLAGSYNEQFF. CDR3 bases: TGTGCCAGCAGGGGACTAGCGGGGTCGTACAATGAGCAGTTCTTC.

The chain carries TRBV27 and TRBJ2-5; D ambiguous. This CDR3 has 13 amino acids. Trimming removed 5 bases from V and 4 bases from J, with 11 bases in between. The germline gives CDR1 MNHEY, CDR2 SMNVEV (reference sequence). CDR3 loop: CASSPSRLETQYF. The CDR3, as DNA: TGTGCCAGCAGTCCGAGCCGGTTAGAGACCCAGTACTTC.

The chain uses TRBV5-1 and TRBJ1-6; TRBD1 aligns across 7 bases. Germline V gene data show CDR1 as SGHRS and CDR2 as YFSETQ. The CDR3 has 17 amino acids. Unmatched junction bases numbered 9, after V lost 0 bases and J lost 6 bases. The CDR3 region is CASSLERPGQTNSPLHF. Here the CDR3 DNA reads TGCGCCAGCAGCTTGGAAAGACCGGGACAGACTAATTCACCCCTCCACTTT.

The genes are TRBV5-1 and TRBJ1-2; 8 bases are a match to TRBD1. The CDR3 has 14 amino acids. V lost 6 bases, J lost 4 bases, and 8 bases stayed unmatched. Germline assignment: CDR1 SGHRS and CDR2 YFSETQ. The CDR3 DNA is TGCGCCAGCACCCCAGGGGGCCGCGGCTATGGCTACACCTTC. This gives the protein CASTPGGRGYGYTF.

The chain combines TRBV7-9 with TRBJ2-3; TRBD2 agrees at 14 bases. The CDR3 has 17 residues. The germline CDR1 and CDR2 sequences are SEHNR and FQNEAQ (reference sequence). V gave up 5 bases and J gave up 1 base; unmatched junction bases: 5. CDR3 loop: CASSTGLAGERTDTQYF. In DNA form, the CDR3 reads TGTGCCAGCAGCACGGGACTAGCGGGGGAGCGCACAGATACGCAGTATTTT.

The V gene is TRBV19, the J gene TRBJ1-1; 10 positions match TRBD1. The V segment lost 4 bases and the J segment 5 bases; nucleotides outside the gene matches: 4. In germline, CDR1 is LNHDA, CDR2 SQIVND (reference sequence). The CDR3 sequence is 14 residues long. The CDR3 here is CASSKDRGTTEAFF. The CDR3 bases are TGTGCCAGTAGTAAGGACAGGGGGACGACTGAAGCTTTCTTT.

This clone was recorded only once. This chain uses TRBV30 with TRBJ1-5; no definite D call. The CDR3 contains 13 residues. The V end lost 3 bases, the J end lost 2 bases, and 8 bases lay between the germline ends. Germline loops: CDR1 GTSNPN, CDR2 SVGIG (reference sequence). For the CDR3, the DNA is TGTGCCTGGAGGCCGCAGGGCAATCAGCCCCAGCATTTT. It is translated as CAWRPQGNQPQHF.

The J gene is TRBJ1-6, the V gene TRBV5-5, with D unclear. This CDR3 has 18 residues. CDR1 and CDR2 from the germline V gene are SGHKS and YYEKEE (reference sequence). Deletions cut 4 bases from V and 9 bases from J, with 26 bases between. This CDR3 is CASSPLLTVNDRASPLHF. As DNA, the CDR3 is TGTGCCAGCAGCCCACTATTGACCGTAAACGACCGAGCTTCACCCCTCCACTTT.

V usage is TRBV19 and J usage is TRBJ2-3; 9 positions agree with TRBD1. With 6 bases clipped from V and 1 base from J, the junction kept 2 bases outside the gene matches. The CDR3 runs to 14 residues. Germline CDR1 LNHDA, CDR2 SQIVND (reference sequence). The DNA for the CDR3 is TGTGCCAGTAGGGACAGGGGTCGCACAGATACGCAGTATTTT. As protein: CASRDRGRTDTQYF.